This T cell receptor beta chain appears in the sequencing data of a study of shared clonotypes between healthy human individuals. Data came from immunoSEQ multiplex PCR; TCRdb stores just in-frame clones and leaves some out. The sample consists of some 2,100,000 clones, more than 90% of them appearing once. From germline, CDR1 is KGHSH and CDR2 LQKENI. The length of the CDR3 is 16 residues. Deletions cut 8 bases from V and 0 bases from J, with 16 bases between. The sequence was collected from a man between 18 and 35 years old in good health. The chain couples TRBV18 to TRBJ1-4; a possible D gene is TRBD1 (5 bases). Sequenced input: naive CD4+ T cells sorted from blood. The subset denotes: CD45RA+ positively selected. CDR3 in amino acids: CASADGTPATNEKLFF. In nucleotides, the CDR3 is TGTGCCAGCGCGGACGGGACTCCGGCAACTAATGAAAAACTGTTTTTT.